This is a list of T cell receptor beta chains from one sample in a study of CD8 T cells in Susac syndrome. From the immunoSEQ multiplex PCR reads, TCRdb called clonotypes with MiXCR, one entry per CDR3 protein. This sample has 90,000 to 150,000 distinct CDR3 sequences, with about nine tenths found just once. The sample consisted of CD4+ T cells from PBMCs. The receptors derive from a human donor in good health. Each CDR3 is given with its conserved first and last residue. D genes are given only for firm matches. For some rows the clone size is stated as once, few or many, or as a class when expanded; others skip it.

-,TRBJ2-1,-,TRBV25-1,CASSDSGPSSYNEQFF,TGTGCCAGCAGTGATTCGGGTCCGAGCTCCTACAATGAGCAGTTCTTC
-,TRBJ2-3,few,TRBV7-2,CASTLGPTDTQYF,TGTGCCAGCACCTTGGGTCCCACAGATACGCAGTATTTT
-,TRBJ2-7,-,TRBV6-8,CASSYLRQRLRRKYEQYF,TGTGCCAGCAGTTACCTACGGCAGAGACTACGAAGAAAGTACGAGCAGTACTTC
TRBD2,TRBJ2-2,-,TRBV20-1,CSARGAIAGLKTGELFF,TGCAGTGCTAGAGGGGCTATAGCGGGCCTAAAAACCGGGGAGCTGTTTTTT
TRBD1,TRBJ2-6,-,TRBV5-6,CASSSRRRDRGTGANVLTF,TGTGCCAGCAGCTCACGGAGGCGGGACAGGGGAACTGGGGCCAACGTCCTGACTTTC
-,TRBJ2-7,once,TRBV2,CASTPGTAGYEQYF,TGTGCCAGCACCCCAGGGACAGCGGGCTACGAGCAGTACTTC
-,TRBJ1-6,-,TRBV6-2/TRBV6-3,CASSGPSAGNSPLHF,TGTGCCAGCAGCGGACCGTCGGCGGGTAATTCACCCCTCCACTTT
TRBD1,TRBJ1-4,-,TRBV5-6,CASSRLNRDRDEKLFF,TGTGCCAGCAGCAGACTAAACCGGGACAGGGATGAAAAACTGTTTTTT
-,TRBJ1-1,-,TRBV30,CAWKFSWGDTDTEAFF,TGTGCCTGGAAATTCTCGTGGGGGGATACCGACACTGAAGCTTTCTTT
TRBD1,TRBJ2-7,once,TRBV5-6,CASRGQDPDYEQYF,TGTGCCAGCAGGGGACAGGACCCTGACTACGAGCAGTACTTC
-,TRBJ2-2,-,TRBV13,CASSLLGGNTGELFF,TGTGCCAGCAGCTTATTGGGGGGGAACACCGGGGAGCTGTTTTTT
-,TRBJ1-5,-,TRBV29-1,CSAKSPGFNQPQHF,TGCAGCGCCAAAAGCCCGGGGTTCAATCAGCCCCAGCATTTT
-,TRBJ2-7,-,TRBV20-1,CSARGTDFSYEQYF,TGCAGTGCTAGAGGGACTGACTTCTCCTACGAGCAGTACTTC
-,TRBJ2-7,-,TRBV30,CAWSEVRLTDEQYF,TGTGCCTGGAGTGAAGTCCGACTCACCGACGAGCAGTACTTC
-,TRBJ2-7,-,TRBV5-1,CASSLSGEQYF,TGCGCCAGCAGCTTGTCGGGCGAGCAGTACTTC
-,TRBJ1-1,-,TRBV9,CASSVEATSTVLAEAFF,TGTGCCAGCAGCGTAGAGGCCACCTCGACAGTATTAGCTGAAGCTTTCTTT
-,TRBJ2-1,-,TRBV6-2/TRBV6-3,CASTNDRPNEQFF,TGTGCCAGCACCAACGACAGGCCTAATGAGCAGTTCTTC
-,TRBJ2-2,-,TRBV19,CASSSTGNTGELFF,TGTGCCAGTAGTTCCACAGGGAACACCGGGGAGCTGTTTTTT
TRBD2,TRBJ2-1,-,TRBV5-1,CASSPTSGTGNEQFF,TGCGCCAGCAGCCCGACTAGCGGGACAGGCAATGAGCAGTTCTTC
TRBD1,TRBJ1-5,-,TRBV27,CASSSISGTGVYQPQHF,TGTGCCAGCAGTTCAATATCCGGGACAGGAGTTTATCAGCCCCAGCATTTT